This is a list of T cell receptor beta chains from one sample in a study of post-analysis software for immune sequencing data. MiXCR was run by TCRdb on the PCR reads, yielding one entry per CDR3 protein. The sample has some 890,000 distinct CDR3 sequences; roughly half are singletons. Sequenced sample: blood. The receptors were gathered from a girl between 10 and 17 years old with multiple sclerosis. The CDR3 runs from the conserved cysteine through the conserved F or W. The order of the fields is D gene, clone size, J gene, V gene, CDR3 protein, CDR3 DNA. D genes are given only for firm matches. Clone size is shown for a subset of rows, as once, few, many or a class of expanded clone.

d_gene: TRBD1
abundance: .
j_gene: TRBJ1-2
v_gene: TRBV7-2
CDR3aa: CASSFRPGQSYGYTF
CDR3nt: TGTGCCAGCAGCTTCCGACCGGGACAGAGCTATGGCTACACCTTC

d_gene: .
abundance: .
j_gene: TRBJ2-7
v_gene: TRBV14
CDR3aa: CASSQVVGFYEQYF
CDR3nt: TGTGCCAGCAGCCAAGTTGTTGGGTTCTACGAGCAGTACTTC

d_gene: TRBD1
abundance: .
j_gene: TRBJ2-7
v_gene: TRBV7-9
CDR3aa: CASSLYGGQGIYEQYF
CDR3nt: TGTGCCAGCAGCCTGTATGGTGGACAGGGAATCTACGAGCAGTACTTC

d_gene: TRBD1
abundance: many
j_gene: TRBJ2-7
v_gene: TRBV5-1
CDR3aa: CASSSDRGYEQYF
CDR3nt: TGTGCCAGCAGTTCGGACAGGGGGTACGAGCAGTACTTC

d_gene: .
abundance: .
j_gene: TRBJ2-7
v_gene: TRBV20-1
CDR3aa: CSAIPGSVAAVGEQYF
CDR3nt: TGCAGTGCTATCCCCGGGTCGGTGGCGGCTGTAGGCGAGCAGTACTTC

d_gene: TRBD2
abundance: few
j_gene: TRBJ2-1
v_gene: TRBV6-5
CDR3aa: CASSYGGGPHNEQFF
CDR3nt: TGTGCCAGCAGTTACGGCGGGGGGCCTCACAATGAGCAGTTCTTC

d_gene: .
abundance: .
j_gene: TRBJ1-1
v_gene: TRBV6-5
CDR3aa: CASRNRAGDTEAFF
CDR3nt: TGTGCCAGCAGGAACAGGGCGGGTGACACTGAAGCTTTCTTT

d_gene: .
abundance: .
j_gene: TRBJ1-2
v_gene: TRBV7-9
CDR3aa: CASSTLSGGGGYTF
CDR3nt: TGTGCCAGCAGCACTCTTTCCGGGGGTGGTGGCTACACCTTC

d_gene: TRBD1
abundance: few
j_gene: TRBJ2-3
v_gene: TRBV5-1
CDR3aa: CASRKDRGLSTDTQYF
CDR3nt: TGCGCCAGCCGAAAAGACAGGGGGCTTAGCACAGATACGCAGTATTTT

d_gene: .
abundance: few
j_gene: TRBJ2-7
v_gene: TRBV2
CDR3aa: CASSDQGTGYEQYF
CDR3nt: TGTGCCAGCAGTGATCAGGGGACGGGGTACGAGCAGTACTTC

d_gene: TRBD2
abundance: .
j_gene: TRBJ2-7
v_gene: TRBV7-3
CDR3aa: CASSLRGTSGIHEQYF
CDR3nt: TGTGCCAGCAGCTTAAGGGGGACTAGCGGGATCCACGAGCAGTACTTC

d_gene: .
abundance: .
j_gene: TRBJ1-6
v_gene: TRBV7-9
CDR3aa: CASSLPRVNSPLHF
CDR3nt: TGTGCCAGCAGCTTACCCAGGGTCAACTCACCCCTCCACTTT

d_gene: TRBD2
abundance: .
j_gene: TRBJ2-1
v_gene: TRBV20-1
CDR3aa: CSARDLNGLAFAYNEQFF
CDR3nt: TGCAGTGCTAGAGATCTTAATGGACTAGCGTTCGCCTACAATGAGCAGTTCTTC

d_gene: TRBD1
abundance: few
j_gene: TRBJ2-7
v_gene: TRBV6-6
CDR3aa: CASSWPQTGNYEQYF
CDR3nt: TGTGCCAGCAGTTGGCCCCAGACAGGGAACTACGAGCAGTACTTC

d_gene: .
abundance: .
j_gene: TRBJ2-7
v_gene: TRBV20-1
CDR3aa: CSARDSTEGTYEQYF
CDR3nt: TGCAGTGCTAGAGATAGTACGGAGGGGACTTACGAGCAGTACTTC

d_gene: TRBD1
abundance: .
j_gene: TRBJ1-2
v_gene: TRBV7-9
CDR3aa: CASSRRTGEGYTF
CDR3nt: TGTGCCAGCAGCAGACGGACAGGGGAGGGCTACACCTTC

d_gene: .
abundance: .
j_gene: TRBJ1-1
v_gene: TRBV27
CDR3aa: CASSPSGGRAEAFF
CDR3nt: TGTGCCAGCAGTCCATCGGGGGGCCGTGCTGAAGCTTTCTTT

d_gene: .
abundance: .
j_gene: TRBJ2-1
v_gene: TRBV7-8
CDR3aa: CASTPSGGGINEQFF
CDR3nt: TGTGCCAGCACCCCCTCCGGAGGGGGGATCAATGAGCAGTTCTTC

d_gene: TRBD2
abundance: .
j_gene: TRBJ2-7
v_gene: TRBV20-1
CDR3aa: CSARAPRLAGYEQYF
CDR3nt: TGCAGTGCTAGAGCCCCACGACTAGCGGGCTACGAGCAGTACTTC

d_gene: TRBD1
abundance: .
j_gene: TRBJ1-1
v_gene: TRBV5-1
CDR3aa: CASSLGQGANTEAFF
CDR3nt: TGCGCCAGCAGCTTGGGACAGGGGGCGAACACTGAAGCTTTCTTT

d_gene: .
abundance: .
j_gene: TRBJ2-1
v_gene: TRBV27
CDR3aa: CASSTRNNEQFF
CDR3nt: TGTGCCAGCAGTACTAGAAACAATGAGCAGTTCTTC

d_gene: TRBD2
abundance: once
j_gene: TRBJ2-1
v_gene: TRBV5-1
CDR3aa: CASSLGAGVRDNEQFF
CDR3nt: TGCGCCAGCAGCTTGGGGGCGGGAGTAAGGGACAATGAGCAGTTCTTC

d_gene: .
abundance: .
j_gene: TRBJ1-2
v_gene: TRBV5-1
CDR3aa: CASSSGTVGDGYTF
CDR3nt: TGCGCCAGCAGCTCGGGGACGGTGGGGGACGGCTACACCTTC

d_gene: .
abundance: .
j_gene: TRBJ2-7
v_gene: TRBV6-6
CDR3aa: CATQTVYEQYF
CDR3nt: TGTGCCACCCAGACAGTCTACGAGCAGTACTTC

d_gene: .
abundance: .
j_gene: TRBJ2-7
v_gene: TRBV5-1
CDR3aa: CASSPGLNPYEQYF
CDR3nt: TGCGCCAGCAGCCCGGGACTTAACCCCTACGAGCAGTACTTC

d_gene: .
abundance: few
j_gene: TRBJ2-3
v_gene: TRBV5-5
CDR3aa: CASSLVGSSTDTQYF
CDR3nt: TGTGCCAGCAGCTTGGTAGGCTCTAGCACAGATACGCAGTATTTT

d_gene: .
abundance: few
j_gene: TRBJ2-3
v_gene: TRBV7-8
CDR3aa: CASSPSHTQYF
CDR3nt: TGTGCCAGCAGCCCTTCCCATACGCAGTATTTT

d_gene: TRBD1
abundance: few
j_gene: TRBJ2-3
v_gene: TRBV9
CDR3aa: CASSTPLDRSTDTQYF
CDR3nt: TGTGCCAGCAGCACACCCTTGGACAGGAGCACAGATACGCAGTATTTT

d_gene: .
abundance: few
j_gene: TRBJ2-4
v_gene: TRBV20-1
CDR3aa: CSARDQRAKNIQYF
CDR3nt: TGCAGTGCTAGAGACCAGCGCGCCAAAAACATTCAGTACTTC

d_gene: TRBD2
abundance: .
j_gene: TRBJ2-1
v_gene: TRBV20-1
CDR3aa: CSASTLGGRPQGEQFF
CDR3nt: TGCAGTGCTAGTACCCTTGGCGGGAGACCCCAAGGTGAGCAGTTCTTC

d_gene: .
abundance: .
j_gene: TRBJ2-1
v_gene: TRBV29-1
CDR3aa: CSGGKQGSSYNEQFF
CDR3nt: TGCAGCGGGGGAAAACAGGGCAGCTCCTACAATGAGCAGTTCTTC

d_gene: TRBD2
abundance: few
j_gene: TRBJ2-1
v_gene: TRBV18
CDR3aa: CASSPSTSTYNEQFF
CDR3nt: TGTGCCAGCTCACCATCGACTAGCACCTACAATGAGCAGTTCTTC

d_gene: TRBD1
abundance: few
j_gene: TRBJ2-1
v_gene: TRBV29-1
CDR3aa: CSVLYFRGRNEQFF
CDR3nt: TGCAGCGTCCTCTACTTTAGGGGGCGCAATGAGCAGTTCTTC

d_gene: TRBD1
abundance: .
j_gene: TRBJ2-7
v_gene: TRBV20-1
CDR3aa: CSAPTPGQGSYEQYF
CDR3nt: TGCAGTGCTCCAACCCCGGGACAGGGATCGTACGAGCAGTACTTC

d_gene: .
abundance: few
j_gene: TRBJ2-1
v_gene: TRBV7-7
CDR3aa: CASSASRYNEQFF
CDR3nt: TGTGCCAGCAGCGCCTCAAGATACAATGAGCAGTTCTTC

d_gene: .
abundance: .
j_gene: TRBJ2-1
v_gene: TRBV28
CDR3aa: CASSPHLRDPGDEQFF
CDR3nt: TGTGCCAGCAGTCCGCATCTCCGGGACCCGGGCGATGAGCAGTTCTTC

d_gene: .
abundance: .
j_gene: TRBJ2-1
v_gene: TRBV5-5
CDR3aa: CASNYFRDLVEDEQFF
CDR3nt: TGTGCCAGCAACTATTTCCGGGACCTGGTTGAGGATGAGCAGTTCTTC

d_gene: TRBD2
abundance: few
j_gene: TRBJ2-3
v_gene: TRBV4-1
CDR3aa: CASSLLAGVPTDTQYF
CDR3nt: TGCGCCAGCAGCCTACTAGCGGGAGTCCCCACAGATACGCAGTATTTT

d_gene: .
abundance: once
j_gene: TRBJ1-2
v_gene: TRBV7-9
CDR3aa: CASSDRDHYGYTF
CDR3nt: TGTGCCAGCAGCGATCGGGACCACTATGGCTACACCTTC

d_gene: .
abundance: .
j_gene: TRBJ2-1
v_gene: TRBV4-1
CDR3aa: CASSQPGLTYNEQFF
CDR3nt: TGCGCCAGCAGCCAACCGGGACTCACCTACAATGAGCAGTTCTTC

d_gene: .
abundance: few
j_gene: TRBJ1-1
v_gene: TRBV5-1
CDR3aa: CASSLDPGASAFF
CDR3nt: TGCGCCAGCAGCTTGGATCCGGGGGCCTCGGCTTTCTTT

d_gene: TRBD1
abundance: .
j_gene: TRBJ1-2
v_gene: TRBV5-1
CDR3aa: CASRSGAGGGYGYTF
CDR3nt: TGCGCCAGCAGATCCGGGGCAGGGGGAGGCTATGGCTACACCTTC

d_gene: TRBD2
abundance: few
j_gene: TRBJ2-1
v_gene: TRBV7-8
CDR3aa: CASSPGLAGLSSYNEQFF
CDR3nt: TGTGCCAGCAGCCCGGGACTAGCGGGGTTGAGCTCCTACAATGAGCAGTTCTTC

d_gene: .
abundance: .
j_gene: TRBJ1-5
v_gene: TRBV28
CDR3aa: CASRTVNQPQHF
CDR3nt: TGTGCCAGCAGGACAGTTAATCAGCCCCAGCATTTT

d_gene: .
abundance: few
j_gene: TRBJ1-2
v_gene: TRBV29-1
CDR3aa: CSVAEDGYTF
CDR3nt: TGCAGCGTTGCGGAGGATGGCTACACCTTC

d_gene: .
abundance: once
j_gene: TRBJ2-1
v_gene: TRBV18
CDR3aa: CASSDGTPILYNEQFF
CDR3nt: TGTGCCAGCTCAGACGGGACTCCCATATTGTACAATGAGCAGTTCTTC

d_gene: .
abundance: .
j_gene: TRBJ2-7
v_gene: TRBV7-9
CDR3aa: CASRSGQNSYEQYF
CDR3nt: TGTGCCAGCAGGAGCGGACAGAACTCCTACGAGCAGTACTTC

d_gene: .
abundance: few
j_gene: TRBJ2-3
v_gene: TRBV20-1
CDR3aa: CSAREPGLRYTQYF
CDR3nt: TGCAGTGCTAGGGAACCGGGACTCAGATATACGCAGTATTTT

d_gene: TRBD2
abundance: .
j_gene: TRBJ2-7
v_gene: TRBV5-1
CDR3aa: CASSSSGRLQQYF
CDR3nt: TGCGCCAGCAGCTCGAGCGGGAGATTGCAACAGTACTTC

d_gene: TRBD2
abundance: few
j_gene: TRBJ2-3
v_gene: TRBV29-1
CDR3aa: CSVEDPLSGRPTDTQYF
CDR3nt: TGCAGCGTTGAAGATCCCCTTAGCGGGAGGCCCACAGATACGCAGTATTTT

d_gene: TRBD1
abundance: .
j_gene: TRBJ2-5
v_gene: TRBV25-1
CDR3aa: CASSEFGTGLGETQYF
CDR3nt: TGTGCCAGCAGTGAATTCGGGACAGGGCTCGGGGAGACCCAGTACTTC

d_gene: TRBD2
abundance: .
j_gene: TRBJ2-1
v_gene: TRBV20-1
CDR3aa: CSARDQGRGGRYNEQFF
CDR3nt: TGCAGTGCTAGAGATCAGGGGCGCGGGGGGCGCTACAATGAGCAGTTCTTC

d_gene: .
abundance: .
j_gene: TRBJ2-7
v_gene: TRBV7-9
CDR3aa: CSSSSWTVTYEQYF
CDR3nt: TGTTCCAGCAGCTCGTGGACAGTTACCTACGAGCAGTACTTC

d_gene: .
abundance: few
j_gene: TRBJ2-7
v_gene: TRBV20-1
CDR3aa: CSAESGYEQYF
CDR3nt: TGCAGTGCAGAATCTGGGTACGAGCAGTACTTC

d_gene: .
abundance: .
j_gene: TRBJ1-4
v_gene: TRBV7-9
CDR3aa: CASSDRTTGATNEKLFF
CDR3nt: TGTGCCAGCAGCGATCGGACCACAGGCGCAACTAATGAAAAACTGTTTTTT